The 8 T cell receptor beta chains presented below share a single source sample, sequenced in a study of T cell responses to AZD1222 COVID-19 vaccine. Profiling relied on immunoSEQ multiplex PCR, and the TCRdb table lists in-frame clones only, not all of them. The table records 170,000 or so clones, roughly 87% of them present only once. Sequencing was performed on peripheral blood, taken on day 0 of AZD1222 vaccination. The receptors derive from an adult in good health.

CDR3 in amino acids: CASNQLVDTQYF. The CDR3 nucleotides are TGTGCCAGCAACCAACTGGTAGATACGCAGTATTTT. V and J are TRBV28 and TRBJ2-3, with no clear D. V was pared by 7 bases and J by 5 bases, with 10 bases between. CDR1 MDHEN and CDR2 SYDVKM come from the germline V gene. There are 12 residues in the CDR3.

The rearrangement uses TRBV19 and TRBJ1-2, with 8 bases fitting TRBD1. Trimming removed 3 bases from V and 7 bases from J; junction bases left unmatched: 7. Germline loops: CDR1 LNHDA, CDR2 SQIVND (reference sequence). The CDR3 has 14 residues. CDR3 loop: CASSIGQGAVGYTF. The CDR3 DNA reads TGTGCCAGTAGTATTGGGCAGGGGGCGGTTGGCTACACCTTC.

This chain connects TRBV19 to TRBJ1-5; D remains unclear. CDR1 and CDR2 from the germline V gene are LNHDA and SQIVND (reference sequence). This CDR3 has 13 amino acids. V gave up 4 bases and J gave up 7 bases, with 11 bases separating them. The chain's CDR3 is CASSNWSEQPQHF. In DNA, the CDR3 is TGTGCCAGTAGTAACTGGTCGGAGCAGCCCCAGCATTTT.

This chain connects TRBV6-5 to TRBJ1-2; D gene ambiguous. The germline CDR1 and CDR2 sequences are MNHEY and SVGAGI. This CDR3 region has 14 residues. Trimming shortened V by 4 bases and J by 2 bases, and 11 bases separated the two germline ends. CDR3 sequence reads: CASSSPGQNYGYTF. Written as DNA, the CDR3 is TGTGCCAGCAGTTCCCCCGGGCAGAACTATGGCTACACCTTC.

The chain carries TRBV30 and TRBJ1-3; D perhaps matches TRBD1 (6 bases). Between the trimmed V and J ends, which lost 1 base and 0 bases, there was a span of 13 bases. From germline, CDR1 is GTSNPN and CDR2 SVGIG (reference sequence). The CDR3 contains 16 residues. The DNA of the CDR3 is TGTGCCTGGAGTGGAAAGTACAGGGCCTCTGGAAACACCATATATTTT. Translated: CAWSGKYRASGNTIYF.

The V and J genes are TRBV2 and TRBJ2-1; no clear D gene. The CDR3 is 12 residues long. Per germline, CDR1 SNHLY and CDR2 FYNNEI. Trimming left V 3 bases short and J 9 bases short, with 9 bases between. In nucleotides, the CDR3 is TGTGCCAGCAGTGAGGCTAGATCTGAGCAGTTCTTC. Translating gives CASSEARSEQFF.

The chain carries TRBV25-1 and TRBJ1-2, with D possibly TRBD1 on 5 matching bases. Trimming stripped 5 bases from V and 2 bases from J, with 6 bases between. CDR3 length equals 12 residues. The germline CDR1 and CDR2 sequences are MGHDK and SYGVNS. The CDR3 DNA is TGTGCCAGCAGTTCAGGGAACTATGGCTACACCTTC. It is translated as CASSSGNYGYTF.

This chain joins TRBV21-1 and TRBJ2-7; TRBD2 is taken as the D call from the table, unchecked against the DNA. TRBV21-1 is a known pseudogene. This CDR3 spans 15 amino acids. The CDR3 DNA follows: TGTGCCAGCAGCAAATCCCGACTAGTATTCCCCGAGCAGTACTTC. It specifies CASSKSRLVFPEQYF.